These T cell receptor beta chains were read from a single sample in a study of OX40 agonist ivuxolimab in advanced cancers. The repertoire was sequenced with immunoSEQ multiplex PCR; TCRdb's copy has only in-frame clones and lacks some. Counted here are 60,000 to 100,000 clones, around nine tenths occurring once; the ten biggest clones make up over 0.2%. This sample comprised CD4+ or CD8+ T cells sorted from blood, obtained in a trial of the OX40 agonist ivuxolimab. The receptors shown here come from an adult with an advanced solid tumor such as melanoma, head and neck, liver or kidney cancer. Each CDR3 is given with its conserved first and last residue. D genes are given only for firm matches. A clone size is listed for some rows: how often the clone was seen (once, few, many), or a class if it is expanded.

>TRBJ1-3|TRBV6-4|-|TRBD1
TGTGCCAGCAGTCCTAGGGGACAGGGGGTTGCTGGAAACACCATATATTTT
CASSPRGQGVAGNTIYF
>TRBJ1-6|TRBV27|-|TRBD1
TGTGCCAGCAGTTTGGACAGGGGGTTTAGTTCACCCCTCCACTTT
CASSLDRGFSSPLHF
>TRBJ2-3|TRBV29-1|-|TRBD1
TGCAGCGTTGAGACTTGGACAGGACTTAAGTATTTT
CSVETWTGLKYF
>TRBJ2-5|TRBV7-9|-|-
TGTGCCAGCAGCTTAGACTTAAGGTCCGCGACCCAGTACTTC
CASSLDLRSATQYF
>TRBJ2-1|TRBV7-8|-|TRBD1
TGTGCCAGCAGCTCGGGACAGGGGAACGGTGAGCAGTTCTTC
CASSSGQGNGEQFF
>TRBJ2-5|TRBV9|once|TRBD2
TGTGCCAGCAGCGGGGGACTAGCGGGGGAAGAGACCCAGTACTTC
CASSGGLAGEETQYF
>TRBJ2-7|TRBV7-9|many|-
TGTGCCAGCAGCTTAGAGCTTAGCGGAGCCGAGCAGTACTTC
CASSLELSGAEQYF
>TRBJ1-1|TRBV11-2|few|TRBD1
TGTGCCAGCAGCTTTGGGACAGGGAACACTGAAGCTTTCTTT
CASSFGTGNTEAFF
>TRBJ2-2|TRBV4-2|-|TRBD1
TGTGCCAGCAGCCAAGATCATCGGACAGGGGTATCCACCGGGGAGCTGTTTTTT
CASSQDHRTGVSTGELFF
>TRBJ2-1|TRBV19|-|TRBD2
TGTGCCAGTAGTATCAGTAAGGCGGGAGGGGGAAATGAGCAGTTCTTC
CASSISKAGGGNEQFF
>TRBJ2-2|TRBV5-1|-|-
TGCGCCAGCAGCCCGGGTGGGGGCCCCAACACCGGGGAGCTGTTTTTT
CASSPGGGPNTGELFF
>TRBJ2-2|TRBV10-2|-|TRBD2
TGCGCCAGCAGTGGGCTAGCGGGAGGGCCGACGAACACCGGGGAGCTGTTTTTT
CASSGLAGGPTNTGELFF
>TRBJ1-5|TRBV4-2|-|TRBD1
TGTGCCAGCAGCCTAGACCCGGGACAGGTACGGCAGCCCCAGCATTTT
CASSLDPGQVRQPQHF
>TRBJ2-1|TRBV19|-|TRBD2
TGTGCCAGTAGTATAGTAACTAGCGGGGGCAATGAGCAGTTCTTC
CASSIVTSGGNEQFF
>TRBJ2-1|TRBV28|-|-
TGTGCCAGCAGTCAAGGGAGGAGTGGCAACAATGAGCAGTTCTTC
CASSQGRSGNNEQFF
>TRBJ2-1|TRBV7-8|few|TRBD1
TGTGCCAGCAGAACAGGACAGGGGAAAGCCAATGAGCAGTTCTTC
CASRTGQGKANEQFF
>TRBJ2-7|TRBV27|-|TRBD2
TGTGCCAGCAGCAGGCGGGAGGGCGAGCACGAGCAGTACTTC
CASSRREGEHEQYF
>TRBJ1-2|TRBV28|once|-
TGTGCCAGCAGCCAATATGGCTACACCTTC
CASSQYGYTF
>TRBJ1-1|TRBV5-6|-|-
TGTGCCAGCAGCTTGGGTCCACAGGTCACTGAAGCTTTCTTT
CASSLGPQVTEAFF
>TRBJ1-2|TRBV5-1|few|-
TGCGCCAGCAGCCGGGGGGTGGAAGGTAACTATGGCTACACCTTC
CASSRGVEGNYGYTF
>TRBJ2-2|TRBV5-1|-|TRBD2
TGCGCCAGCAGCTTGGTGGTTCGTCTAGCGGGAGCGGCCACCGGGGAGCTGTTTTTT
CASSLVVRLAGAATGELFF
>TRBJ2-7|TRBV2|few|-
TGTGCCAGCTCCAGCAGTACCTACGAGCAGTACTTC
CASSSSTYEQYF
>TRBJ2-1|TRBV10-3|-|-
TGTGCCATCGGTGGGGGTGAGCAGTTCTTC
CAIGGGEQFF
>TRBJ2-3|TRBV5-1|-|TRBD2
TGCGCCAGCAGCTCCCCTACGGGACTAGGAACAGATACGCAGTATTTT
CASSSPTGLGTDTQYF
>TRBJ2-1|TRBV7-3|-|-
TGTGCCAGCAGCTTAAGGGAGCGGGACAATGAGCAGTTCTTC
CASSLRERDNEQFF
>TRBJ2-1|TRBV10-2|-|TRBD2
TGCGCCAGCAGGAGGACTAGTTGGTACAATGAGCAGTTCTTC
CASRRTSWYNEQFF
>TRBJ2-3|TRBV11-2|-|-
TGTGCCAGCAGCTTAGATCCCGCAGTTAACACAGATACGCAGTATTTT
CASSLDPAVNTDTQYF
>TRBJ2-2|TRBV9|-|TRBD1
TGTGCCAGCAGCGTCGGACAGGGGGCGAGCACCGGGGAGCTGTTTTTT
CASSVGQGASTGELFF
>TRBJ2-5|TRBV7-2|-|-
TGTGCCAGCAGTAGTTTAGTCGAGACCCAGTACTTC
CASSSLVETQYF
>TRBJ1-3|TRBV7-9|-|TRBD1
TGTGCCAGCAGCCAAGGACAGGGTGCTTCAATCTCTGGAAACACCATATATTTT
CASSQGQGASISGNTIYF
>TRBJ2-1|TRBV5-1|-|TRBD1
TGCGCCAGCAGCCGGGCCGAACAGGGGGCAGGGGAGCAGTTCTTC
CASSRAEQGAGEQFF
>TRBJ2-7|TRBV6-5|once|TRBD2
TGTGCCAGCATGGGAGGGACGGTCTACGAGCAGTACTTC
CASMGGTVYEQYF
>TRBJ1-4|TRBV19|-|-
TGTGCCAGTACCAATATCCGGGACCCTCTACCAACTAATGAAAAACTGTTTTTT
CASTNIRDPLPTNEKLFF
>TRBJ1-1|TRBV5-1|-|-
TGCGCCAGCAGCTCGGAGATACAATCTGAAGCTTTCTTT
CASSSEIQSEAFF
>TRBJ2-5|TRBV7-9|-|-
TGTGCCAGCAGCCGGGACTACCAAGAGACCCAGTACTTC
CASSRDYQETQYF
>TRBJ2-5|TRBV5-1|-|TRBD1
TGCGCCAGCAGCCACCAGGGGGAAGAGACCCAGTACTTC
CASSHQGEETQYF
>TRBJ2-7|TRBV19|-|-
TGTGCCAGTAGTATCGGTGGCAGGGGGGACGAGCAGTACTTC
CASSIGGRGDEQYF
>TRBJ1-1|TRBV5-1|-|TRBD1
TGCGCCAGCAGCCGGACAGGGGACACTGAAGCTTTCTTT
CASSRTGDTEAFF
>TRBJ2-3|TRBV5-1|-|TRBD1
TGCGCCAGCGCTGGGACAGGAGCTAGCACAGATACGCAGTATTTT
CASAGTGASTDTQYF
>TRBJ1-3|TRBV6-6|once|-
TGTGCCAGCAGTCGTATACAGGAACCCTCTGGAAACACCATATATTTT
CASSRIQEPSGNTIYF
>TRBJ2-1|TRBV10-1|-|-
TGCGCCAGCAGTGAGTCGACCCGGGCGAGGGATGAGCAGTTCTTC
CASSESTRARDEQFF
>TRBJ2-2|TRBV6-5|-|-
TGTGCCAGCAGACGGGGGATGTCGAACACCGGGGAGCTGTTTTTT
CASRRGMSNTGELFF
>TRBJ2-7|TRBV5-4|-|TRBD2
TGTGCCAGCAGCTCGCCTGGGACTAGCGGGAGGGCCCTCTCCTACGAGCAGTACTTC
CASSSPGTSGRALSYEQYF
>TRBJ2-7|TRBV2|-|-
TGTGCCAGCTCACCTCTAGCCGCTTTCTCCTACGAGCAGTACTTC
CASSPLAAFSYEQYF
>TRBJ1-2|TRBV25-1|-|TRBD1
TGTGCCAGCGGAACGTTAGGGGGCGGCTACACCTTC
CASGTLGGGYTF
>TRBJ2-7|TRBV7-6|once|-
TGTGCCAGCAGCTTATCAGTGAATTCCTACGAGCAGTACTTC
CASSLSVNSYEQYF
>TRBJ2-7|TRBV5-8|-|-
TGTGCCAGCAGCTTGGACCCAGGGCAGTACTTC
CASSLDPGQYF
>TRBJ2-5|TRBV15|-|-
TGTGCCACCAGCAGTGGAGGCGTAGAGACCCAGTACTTC
CATSSGGVETQYF
>TRBJ2-7|TRBV6-1|-|-
TGTGCCAGCAGAAGAGTCGCAGGGATCTACGAGCAGTACTTC
CASRRVAGIYEQYF
>TRBJ1-6|TRBV5-4|-|TRBD1
TGTGCCAGCAGCTTGGGGACAGGGAATAATTCACCCCTCCACTTT
CASSLGTGNNSPLHF
>TRBJ2-3|TRBV29-1|-|TRBD2
TGCAGCCTGGCGGGACTAGCGGGAGTTGAGAGCACAGATACGCAGTATTTT
CSLAGLAGVESTDTQYF
>TRBJ2-4|TRBV19|-|-
TGTGCCAGTACGGGAGAAGTGGAAAACATTCAGTACTTC
CASTGEVENIQYF
>TRBJ2-1|TRBV7-9|-|-
TGTGCCAGCAGCTTAGTACGGGTCAATGACAATGAGCAGTTCTTC
CASSLVRVNDNEQFF
>TRBJ1-3|TRBV19|-|-
TGTGCCAGTATCGCAGGGCACTCTGGAAACACCATATATTTT
CASIAGHSGNTIYF
>TRBJ2-7|TRBV7-3|-|-
TGTGCCAGCAGCCCGGGGCCTCCCTACGAGCAGTACTTC
CASSPGPPYEQYF
>TRBJ2-1|TRBV28|once|TRBD1
TGTGCCAGCAGTCAAAACAGGGGCGGTGAGCAGTTCTTC
CASSQNRGGEQFF
>TRBJ1-1|TRBV19|-|-
TGTGCCAGTAGTGGGTCTCTTTGGGCTGAAGCTTTCTTT
CASSGSLWAEAFF